This T cell receptor (beta chain) appears in the sequencing data of a study of human T cells and chemical hapten exposure. Time point in this sample: patch test 2, 6 weeks after DPC sensitization. As for treatment: therapeutic diphenylcyclopropenone sensitization with weekly scalp DPC. Prior to application of each patch test, blood was drawn. Suited to DPC and affected by alopecia, the donors ranged from 18 to 70 years old. Within the library, unique molecular identifiers were attached to each individual cDNA molecule. MiXCR was run by TCRdb on the RACE reads, yielding one entry per CDR3 protein. Of under 100,000 distinct CDR3 sequences listed, 9.5% to 13% are singletons. Trimming removed 1 base from V and 2 bases from J, with 12 bases in between. The germline CDR1 and CDR2 sequences are DFQATT and SNEGSKA (reference sequence). The CDR3 spans 15 residues. This clonotype was recorded many times.

This chain connects TRBV20-1 to TRBJ1-5; a weak D match, TRBD1 (5 bases). This clonotype originated in a woman under 40 with alopecia areata. Some clones in this sample may be carry-over from other donors' samples. Sequenced here: whole blood, sampled in connection with sensitization to the hapten diphenylcyclopropenone (DPC). The CDR3 DNA is TGCAGTGCTAGAGTCCCAGGGAAAGGCAATCAGCCCCAGCATTTT. Protein sequence: CSARVPGKGNQPQHF.